This T cell receptor beta chain was profiled in a study of vaccination effects on CD4 cells after COVID-19. With respect to this clone: Its antigen remains unidentified.

Whole-study results and caveats: Researchers report that only 1 of 255 vaccine-induced clones in healthy vaccinees cross-reacted with common cold coronaviruses.

Repertoires were generated with immunoSEQ multiplex PCR, while TCRdb's copy carries only in-frame clones and drops some. Among roughly 71,000 clones listed, 76% were seen once. Viral peptide pool expansion of antigen-specific CD4+ T cells preceded sequencing in the ViraFEST assay. CD4+ T cells were isolated after less than 12 days of culture. Vaccination of participants consisted of two doses of either the BNT162b2 or mRNA-1273 vaccine. Supplemented with around 11 IU/ml IL-2 and 10 ug/ml peptides, two million PBMC per well were kept in culture. Source: CD4+ T cells from PBMCs cultured with HCoV-OC43 spike peptides, taken after COVID-19 vaccination. Subset here: HCoV-OC43 spike overlapping peptide pool stimulation. This clonotype was obtained from a human donor who received a COVID-19 vaccine.

The CDR3 coding sequence is TGTGCCAGCAGTTCAACAGGGGGCGAGCAGTACGTC. Protein sequence: CASSSTGGEQYV. The genes are TRBV7-2 and TRBJ2-7; 8 bases are shared with TRBD1. CDR3 length equals 12 residues. V lost 6 bases to trimming and J lost 6 bases; unmatched junction nucleotides: 4. Per germline, CDR1 SGHTA and CDR2 FQGNSA.